These T cell receptor beta chains were read from a single sample in a study of OX40 agonist ivuxolimab in advanced cancers. Clones were sequenced by immunoSEQ multiplex PCR, and TCRdb holds only the in-frame ones, with some missing. The sample has some 83,000 clones, around 85% seen once. Source: CD4+ or CD8+ T cells sorted from blood, taken in a trial of the OX40 agonist ivuxolimab. These receptors were obtained from an adult with an advanced solid tumor such as melanoma, head and neck, liver or kidney cancer. The CDR3 runs from the conserved cysteine through the conserved F or W. D genes are given only for firm matches. Clone size is shown for a subset of rows, as once, few, many or a class of expanded clone.

D | size | J | V | CDR3 | DNA
NA | NA | TRBJ2-7 | TRBV11-1 | CASGFTYEQYF | TGTGCCAGCGGATTTACCTACGAGCAGTACTTC
TRBD1 | NA | TRBJ2-5 | TRBV7-9 | CASSLDRGEETQYF | TGTGCCAGCAGCCTGGACAGGGGTGAAGAGACCCAGTACTTC
NA | NA | TRBJ1-2 | TRBV9 | CASTTSNYGYTF | TGTGCCAGCACTACTTCTAACTATGGCTACACCTTC
NA | NA | TRBJ2-1 | TRBV10-3 | CAISVRGDEQFF | TGTGCCATCAGTGTACGGGGCGATGAGCAGTTCTTC
TRBD1 | NA | TRBJ1-2 | TRBV7-8 | CASSLVRTGYGYTF | TGTGCCAGCAGCTTAGTTCGGACAGGTTATGGCTACACCTTC
NA | NA | TRBJ2-5 | TRBV5-4 | CASSSGRSTMKTQYF | TGTGCCAGCAGCTCCGGACGCTCGACGATGAAGACCCAGTACTTC
NA | NA | TRBJ2-5 | TRBV7-7 | CASSIQGGETQYF | TGTGCCAGCAGCATCCAGGGGGGGGAGACCCAGTACTTC
NA | NA | TRBJ1-2 | TRBV19 | CASSMNRDTNYGYTF | TGTGCCAGTAGTATGAACAGGGACACTAACTATGGCTACACCTTC
TRBD1 | NA | TRBJ1-2 | TRBV27 | CASTDLRTGEDYGYTF | TGTGCCAGCACGGACCTAAGGACAGGGGAAGACTATGGCTACACCTTC
NA | NA | TRBJ2-1 | TRBV7-2 | CASSLQGANEQFF | TGTGCCAGCAGCTTACAAGGGGCCAATGAGCAGTTCTTC
TRBD2 | NA | TRBJ2-7 | TRBV18 | CASSHWTSGNSYEQYF | TGTGCCAGCTCACATTGGACTAGCGGGAACTCCTACGAGCAGTACTTC
NA | NA | TRBJ2-1 | TRBV7-9 | CASTPLAYPYNEQFF | TGTGCCAGCACCCCCTTAGCGTACCCCTACAATGAGCAGTTCTTC
TRBD2 | NA | TRBJ2-7 | TRBV15 | CATSRDRSGGWVRQYF | TGTGCCACCAGCAGAGATCGGAGCGGGGGGTGGGTCCGGCAGTACTTC
NA | NA | TRBJ1-4 | TRBV18 | CASSPPTEDNEKLFF | TGTGCCAGCTCACCTCCGACAGAGGATAATGAAAAACTGTTTTTT
NA | NA | TRBJ1-4 | TRBV5-6 | CASRLRVSTNEKLFF | TGTGCCAGCAGATTGAGGGTTTCGACTAATGAAAAACTGTTTTTT
NA | NA | TRBJ1-4 | TRBV30 | CAWSVLGRSNEKLFF | TGTGCCTGGAGTGTACTAGGCAGGAGTAATGAAAAACTGTTTTTT
TRBD1 | NA | TRBJ2-1 | TRBV7-8 | CASSPRGATGGRNEQFF | TGTGCCAGCAGCCCGAGGGGGGCTACAGGGGGCAGGAATGAGCAGTTCTTC
TRBD1 | few | TRBJ1-6 | TRBV4-3 | CASSLDRGDSPLHF | TGCGCCAGCAGCCTGGACAGGGGTGATTCACCCCTCCACTTT
TRBD1 | NA | TRBJ2-1 | TRBV10-3 | CAISEGRQGQQDEQFF | TGTGCCATCAGTGAAGGGAGACAGGGGCAGCAGGATGAGCAGTTCTTC
TRBD1 | NA | TRBJ2-7 | TRBV5-1 | CASSLEGQGPYEQYF | TGCGCCAGCAGCTTGGAGGGACAGGGACCCTACGAGCAGTACTTC
TRBD2 | NA | TRBJ2-2 | TRBV10-2 | CASRLAGVAGELFF | TGCGCCAGCAGGCTAGCGGGAGTTGCCGGGGAGCTGTTTTTT
NA | once | TRBJ2-2 | TRBV19 | CASSIGRAQRELFF | TGTGCCAGTAGTATCGGGCGGGCGCAGAGGGAGCTGTTTTTT
NA | NA | TRBJ2-3 | TRBV7-2 | CASSRQDYTDTQYF | TGTGCCAGCAGCCGACAGGACTACACAGATACGCAGTATTTT
TRBD1 | NA | TRBJ1-4 | TRBV5-1 | CASSRTGGATNEKLFF | TGCGCCAGCAGCCGAACAGGGGGTGCGACTAATGAAAAACTGTTTTTT
NA | NA | TRBJ1-5 | TRBV4-1 | CASSQFIGETGLRVRHF | TGCGCCAGCAGCCAATTTATTGGGGAGACAGGATTGAGGGTTAGGCATTTT
TRBD1 | NA | TRBJ2-2 | TRBV4-2 | CASSPVAGGQNTGELFF | TGTGCCAGCAGCCCAGTAGCAGGGGGCCAGAACACCGGGGAGCTGTTTTTT
TRBD1 | few | TRBJ2-7 | TRBV7-9 | CASSLARGINEQYF | TGTGCCAGCAGCTTAGCCAGGGGGATCAACGAGCAGTACTTC
TRBD2 | NA | TRBJ2-1 | TRBV5-4 | CASSLTSGRATRYNEQFF | TGTGCCAGCAGCTTAACTAGCGGGAGGGCCACACGTTACAATGAGCAGTTCTTC
TRBD1 | once | TRBJ1-2 | TRBV19 | CASSFGTGGGYGYTF | TGTGCCAGTAGTTTTGGGACAGGGGGCGGCTATGGCTACACCTTC
NA | NA | TRBJ1-2 | TRBV7-3 | CASSLAWERGGYTF | TGTGCCAGCAGCCTAGCTTGGGAGAGGGGTGGCTACACCTTC
NA | NA | TRBJ2-3 | TRBV4-2 | CASSQADTQYF | TGTGCCAGCAGCCAAGCCGATACGCAGTATTTT
TRBD1 | NA | TRBJ1-6 | TRBV5-1 | CASTHGTGGSSYNSPLHF | TGCGCCAGTACCCACGGCACAGGGGGCTCCTCCTATAATTCACCCCTCCACTTT
NA | NA | TRBJ1-1 | TRBV11-1 | CASSFGGSGGTEAFF | TGTGCCAGCAGCTTTGGGGGCTCTGGTGGCACTGAAGCTTTCTTT
TRBD1 | NA | TRBJ2-7 | TRBV6-5 | CASSYSGQGADEQYF | TGTGCCAGCAGTTACTCGGGACAGGGAGCGGACGAGCAGTACTTC
NA | NA | TRBJ2-4 | TRBV30 | CAWSVRPEGDKNIQYF | TGTGCCTGGAGTGTACGCCCCGAGGGGGACAAAAACATTCAGTACTTC
NA | NA | TRBJ2-7 | TRBV19 | CASSMVAVRSYEQYF | TGTGCCAGTAGTATGGTGGCGGTACGGTCCTACGAGCAGTACTTC
NA | NA | TRBJ2-7 | TRBV9 | CASSVGGTAYEQYF | TGTGCCAGCAGCGTAGGGGGCACAGCCTACGAGCAGTACTTC
NA | NA | TRBJ1-2 | TRBV11-2 | CASSLGTVRGGGYTF | TGTGCCAGCAGCTTAGGGACAGTCCGAGGGGGAGGCTACACCTTC
TRBD2 | NA | TRBJ2-7 | TRBV5-5 | CASREGTSGAEQYF | TGTGCCAGCAGGGAAGGGACTAGCGGGGCCGAGCAGTACTTC
NA | NA | TRBJ2-1 | TRBV7-9 | CASSTERSYNEQFF | TGTGCCAGCAGCACAGAGCGAAGTTACAATGAGCAGTTCTTC
NA | NA | TRBJ2-3 | TRBV7-9 | CASSLSAASTDTQYF | TGTGCCAGCAGCTTAAGTGCAGCTAGCACAGATACGCAGTATTTT
NA | NA | TRBJ2-5 | TRBV5-1 | CASSLRVQETQYF | TGCGCCAGCAGCTTGCGGGTCCAAGAGACCCAGTACTTC
NA | NA | TRBJ1-2 | TRBV7-2 | CASSLALRYYGYTF | TGTGCCAGCAGCTTGGCCCTTCGGTACTATGGCTACACCTTC
NA | NA | TRBJ1-2 | TRBV28 | CASRLTGVYGYTF | TGTGCCAGCAGATTGACAGGTGTCTATGGCTACACCTTC
NA | NA | TRBJ2-7 | TRBV11-1 | CASSLGRNSYYEQYF | TGTGCCAGCAGCTTAGGAAGGAACAGTTACTACGAGCAGTACTTC